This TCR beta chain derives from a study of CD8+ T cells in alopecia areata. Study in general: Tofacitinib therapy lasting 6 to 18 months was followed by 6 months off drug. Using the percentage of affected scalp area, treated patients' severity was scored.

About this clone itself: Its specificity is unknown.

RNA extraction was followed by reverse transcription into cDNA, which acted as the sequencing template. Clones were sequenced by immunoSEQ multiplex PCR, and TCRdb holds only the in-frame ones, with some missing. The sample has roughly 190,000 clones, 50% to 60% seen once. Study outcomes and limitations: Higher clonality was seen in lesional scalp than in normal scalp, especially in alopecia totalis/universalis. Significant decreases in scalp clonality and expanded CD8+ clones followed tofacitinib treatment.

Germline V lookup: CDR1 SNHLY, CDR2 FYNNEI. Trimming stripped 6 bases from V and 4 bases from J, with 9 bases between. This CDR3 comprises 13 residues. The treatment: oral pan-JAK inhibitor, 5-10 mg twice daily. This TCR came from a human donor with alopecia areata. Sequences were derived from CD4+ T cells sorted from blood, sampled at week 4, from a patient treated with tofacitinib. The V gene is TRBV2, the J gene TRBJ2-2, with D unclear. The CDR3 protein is CASSLELTGELFF. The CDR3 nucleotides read TGTGCCAGCAGCCTAGAGCTCACCGGGGAGCTGTTTTTT. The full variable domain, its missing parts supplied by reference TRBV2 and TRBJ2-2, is EPEVTQTPSHQVTQMGQEVILRCVPISNHLYFYWYRQILGQKVEFLVSFYNNEISEKSEIFDDQFSVERPDGSNFTLKIRSTKLEDSAMYFCASSLELTGELFFGEGSRLTVL.